Described below is a single T cell receptor beta chain sequence and its context. There were no recent acute infections or vaccinations among the donors, who were healthy HIV-negative adults. The germline CDR1 and CDR2 sequences are SQVTM and ANQGSEA. V shed 3 bases, J shed 2 bases, and the junction held 4 bases outside the gene matches. This CDR3 has 15 amino acids. Measured with immunoSEQ multiplex PCR; TCRdb has only the in-frame clones, and not every one. Among around 2.5 million clones listed, under 95% were seen once. The source of the sample is a study of shared clonotypes between healthy human individuals.

Sequencing input: naive CD4+ T cells from PBMCs. The subset here: CD45RA+ positively selected. The origin of this receptor is a man aged 18 to 29 in good health. Some clones in this sample may be carry-over from other donors' samples. The rearrangement links TRBV29-1 to TRBJ2-1; 10 nucleotides line up with TRBD1. CDR3 nucleotide sequence: TGCAGCGTTGAGGGACAGGGGACGGCCTACAATGAGCAGTTCTTC. Its translation: CSVEGQGTAYNEQFF.